Below, 10 T cell receptor beta chains from the same sample are listed, as sequenced in a study of CXCR3-negative and CXCR3-positive naive CD8 T cells. Overall study results and limits: The TRB CDR3s that CXCR3-positive naive cells carried were more hydrophobic than those of CXCR3-negative naive cells.

UMI-labeled TRB cDNA libraries were prepared by 5' RACE. After re-calling the 5' RACE reads, TCRdb lists one entry per CDR3 protein, DNA absent. Its table lists 55,000 to 70,000 distinct CDR3 sequences. Their cognate antigens are unknown. Sequenced material: naive CXCR3+ CD8+ T cells from blood. Sample subset: CD45RO-CCR7+CD27+CD95- naive CD8+ T cells expressing CXCR3 (TNR3+). The receptors stem from a human donor in good health. Some clones in this sample may be carry-over from other donors' samples.

The chain has TRBV4-2 and TRBJ2-7; there is no DNA to check the TCRdb D call of TRBD2. Germline V gene sequence: CDR1 LGHNA, CDR2 YNFKEQ. The CDR3 totals 14 residues. This chain's CDR3 is CASSQGLADYEQYF.

This chain joins TRBV7-3 and TRBJ2-3; as DNA is missing, the TRBD1 call by TCRdb cannot be tested. Germline CDR1 and CDR2: SGHTA and FQGTGA. This CDR3 comprises 14 residues. The CDR3 here is CASSLSGSGDTQYF.

This chain uses TRBV5-1 with TRBJ2-7; TCRdb calls TRBD1, which cannot be checked without DNA. The CDR3 is 15 amino acids. Germline values: CDR1 SGHRS, CDR2 YFSETQ. The CDR3 protein is CASSLGLGGTYEQYF.

The chain has TRBV4-1 and TRBJ2-1; without DNA, the TCRdb call of TRBD2 cannot be checked. Per germline, CDR1 MGHRA and CDR2 YSYEKL. This CDR3 comprises 15 residues. CDR3 sequence: CASSHIAGGLNEQFF.

This chain uses TRBV7-6 with TRBJ2-5; there is no DNA to check the TCRdb D call of TRBD1. The CDR3 runs to 14 residues. CDR1 SGHVS and CDR2 FNYEAQ come from the germline V gene. This chain's CDR3 is CASSTNRGQETQYF.

The rearrangement uses TRBV5-1 and TRBJ2-1; the TCRdb D gene call, TRBD2, has no DNA to confirm it. Germline assignment: CDR1 SGHRS and CDR2 YFSETQ. The CDR3 spans 14 residues. The CDR3 spells CASSLAGGQNEQFF.

The CDR3 reads CASSPRDRSYEQYF. V is TRBV27 and J is TRBJ2-7; TCRdb proposes TRBD1, but this gene call is untestable without DNA. The germline gives CDR1 MNHEY, CDR2 SMNVEV (reference sequence). The CDR3 spans 14 residues.

The CDR3 here is CASRPTLGAKNFNEKLFF. This sequence joins TRBV23-1 and TRBJ1-4; TCRdb returns TRBD1, unconfirmable since there is no DNA. TRBV23-1 is recorded as an ORF, its role being uncertain. The length of the CDR3 is 18 residues.

The rearrangement links TRBV29-1 to TRBJ2-1; the D gene TCRdb calls, TRBD2, cannot be checked with no DNA. The CDR3 runs to 13 residues. Per the germline V gene, CDR1 is SQVTM and CDR2 is ANQGSEA. The CDR3 loop reads CSVELGAYNEQFF.

The chain carries TRBV20-1 and TRBJ2-7; as DNA is missing, the TRBD2 call by TCRdb cannot be tested. The length of the CDR3 is 15 residues. In germline, CDR1 is DFQATT, CDR2 SNEGSKA (reference sequence). The CDR3: CSARFLAGSSYEQYF.